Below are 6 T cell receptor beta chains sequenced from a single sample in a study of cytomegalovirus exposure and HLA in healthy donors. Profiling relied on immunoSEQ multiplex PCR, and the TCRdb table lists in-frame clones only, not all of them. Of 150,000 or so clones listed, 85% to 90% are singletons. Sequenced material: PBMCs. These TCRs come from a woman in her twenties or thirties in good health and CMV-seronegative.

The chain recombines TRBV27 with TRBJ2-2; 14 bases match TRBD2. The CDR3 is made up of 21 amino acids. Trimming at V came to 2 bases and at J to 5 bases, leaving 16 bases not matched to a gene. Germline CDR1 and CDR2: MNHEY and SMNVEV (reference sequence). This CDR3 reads CASSLLPGTSGGAGYTGELFF. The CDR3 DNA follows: TGTGCCAGCAGTTTACTGCCAGGGACTAGCGGGGGCGCAGGATATACCGGGGAGCTGTTTTTT.

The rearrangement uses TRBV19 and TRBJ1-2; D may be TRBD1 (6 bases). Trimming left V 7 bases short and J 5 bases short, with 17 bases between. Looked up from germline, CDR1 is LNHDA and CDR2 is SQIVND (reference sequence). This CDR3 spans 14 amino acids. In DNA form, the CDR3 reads TGTGCCAGTACCCCCGGGACACAGGGATATGGCTACACCTTC. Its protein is CASTPGTQGYGYTF. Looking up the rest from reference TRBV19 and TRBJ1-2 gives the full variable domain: DGGITQSPKYLFRKEGQNVTLSCEQNLNHDAMYWYRQDPGQGLRLIYYSQIVNDFQKGDIAEGYSVSREKKESFPLTVTSAQKNPTAFYLCASTPGTQGYGYTFGSGTRLTVV.

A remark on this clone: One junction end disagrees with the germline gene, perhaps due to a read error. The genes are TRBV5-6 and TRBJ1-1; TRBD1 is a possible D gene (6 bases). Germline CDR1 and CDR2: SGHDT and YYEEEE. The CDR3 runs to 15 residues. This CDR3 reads CASSRRGHLNTEAFF. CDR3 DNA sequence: TGTGCCAGCAGCCGCCGGGGACACTTGAATACTGAAGCTTTCTTT.

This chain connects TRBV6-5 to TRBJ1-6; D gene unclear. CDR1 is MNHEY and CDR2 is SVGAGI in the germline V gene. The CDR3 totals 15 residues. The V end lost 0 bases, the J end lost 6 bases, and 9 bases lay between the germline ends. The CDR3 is CASSYSIGGNSPLHF. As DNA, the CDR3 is TGTGCCAGCAGTTACTCGATCGGCGGTAATTCACCCCTCCACTTT.

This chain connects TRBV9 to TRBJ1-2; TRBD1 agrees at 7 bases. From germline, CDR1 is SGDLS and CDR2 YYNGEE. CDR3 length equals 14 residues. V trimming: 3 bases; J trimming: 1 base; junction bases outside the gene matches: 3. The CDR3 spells CASSDDRVNYGYTF. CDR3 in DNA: TGTGCCAGCAGCGATGACAGGGTTAACTATGGCTACACCTTC.

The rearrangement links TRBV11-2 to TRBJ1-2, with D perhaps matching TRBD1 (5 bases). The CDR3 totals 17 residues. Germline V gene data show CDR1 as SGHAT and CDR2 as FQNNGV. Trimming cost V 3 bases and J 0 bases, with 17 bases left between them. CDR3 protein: CASSFLAFKGSNYGYTF. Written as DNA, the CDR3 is TGTGCCAGCAGCTTCTTAGCTTTCAAGGGGTCTAACTATGGCTACACCTTC.